This T cell receptor (beta chain) was documented in a study of cytotoxic CD8 clonotypes in ibrutinib-treated CLL. Measured with immunoSEQ multiplex PCR; TCRdb has only the in-frame clones, and not every one. This sample has approximately 350,000 clones, with about 61% found just once. The CDR3 spans 14 residues. Germline assignment: CDR1 MNHEY and CDR2 SVGAGI. V was cut by 2 bases and J by 6 bases, with 11 bases left in between. The receptor was derived from a human donor with chronic lymphocytic leukemia. Sample: PBMCs, taken after 36 months of ibrutinib treatment. The chain recombines TRBV6-5 with TRBJ1-5, with D unresolved. CDR3 region: CASSYTHIRQPQHF. The DNA for the CDR3 is TGTGCCAGCAGTTACACCCACATTCGTCAGCCCCAGCATTTT.